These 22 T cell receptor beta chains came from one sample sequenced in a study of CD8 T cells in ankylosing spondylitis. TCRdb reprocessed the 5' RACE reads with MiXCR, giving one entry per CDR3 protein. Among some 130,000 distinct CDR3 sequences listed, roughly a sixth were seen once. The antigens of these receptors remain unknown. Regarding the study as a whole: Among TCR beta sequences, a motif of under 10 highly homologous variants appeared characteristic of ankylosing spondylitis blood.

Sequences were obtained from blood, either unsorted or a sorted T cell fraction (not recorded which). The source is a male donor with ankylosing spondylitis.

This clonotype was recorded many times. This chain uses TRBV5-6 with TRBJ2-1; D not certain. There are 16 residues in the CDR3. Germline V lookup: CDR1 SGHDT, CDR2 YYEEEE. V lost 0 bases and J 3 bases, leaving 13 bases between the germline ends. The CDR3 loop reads CASSLEVVWNYNEQFF. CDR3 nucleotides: TGTGCCAGCAGCTTGGAAGTAGTTTGGAACTACAATGAGCAGTTCTTC.

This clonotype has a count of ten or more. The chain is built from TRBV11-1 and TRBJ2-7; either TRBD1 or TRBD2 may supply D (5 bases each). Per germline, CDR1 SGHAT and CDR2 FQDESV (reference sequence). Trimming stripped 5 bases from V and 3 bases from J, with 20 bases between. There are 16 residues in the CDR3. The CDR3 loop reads CASSPQEGRKFYEQYF. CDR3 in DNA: TGTGCCAGCAGCCCTCAAGAGGGGCGCAAATTCTACGAGCAGTACTTC.

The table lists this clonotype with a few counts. CDR3 DNA: TGTGCCAGCAGCTTGATTTTCCCCCGAGCTAGCGGTACCATTATTGAGCAGTTCTTC. It encodes CASSLIFPRASGTIIEQFF. The genes are TRBV5-6 and TRBJ2-1, with TRBD2 matching over 7 bases. Germline V gives CDR1 SGHDT, CDR2 YYEEEE. V trimming: 1 base; J trimming: 9 bases; junction bases outside the gene matches: 22. There are 19 residues in the CDR3.

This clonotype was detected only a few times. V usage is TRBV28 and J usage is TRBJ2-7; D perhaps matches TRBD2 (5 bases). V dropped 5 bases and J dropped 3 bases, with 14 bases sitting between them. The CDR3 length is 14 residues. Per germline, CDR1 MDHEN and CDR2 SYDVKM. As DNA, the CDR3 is TGTGCCAGCAGTCGACGCCTCCGGGACTACGAGCAGTACTTC. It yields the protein CASSRRLRDYEQYF.

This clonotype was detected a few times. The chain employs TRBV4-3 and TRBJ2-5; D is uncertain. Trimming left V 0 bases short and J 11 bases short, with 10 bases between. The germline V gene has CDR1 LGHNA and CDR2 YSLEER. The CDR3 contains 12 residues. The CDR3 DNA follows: TGCGCCAGCAGCCAAGATGGAGTCGAACAGTACTTC. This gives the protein CASSQDGVEQYF.

CDR3 sequence (DNA): TGTGCCAGCAAAGCAGGGCACAATCAGCCCCAGCATTTT. Its translation: CASKAGHNQPQHF. The rearrangement joins TRBV7-6 to TRBJ1-5; maybe TRBD1 (5 bases). V dropped 7 bases and J dropped 3 bases, with 10 bases sitting between them. This CDR3 spans 13 amino acids. CDR1 is SGHVS, CDR2 FNYEAQ, per germline.

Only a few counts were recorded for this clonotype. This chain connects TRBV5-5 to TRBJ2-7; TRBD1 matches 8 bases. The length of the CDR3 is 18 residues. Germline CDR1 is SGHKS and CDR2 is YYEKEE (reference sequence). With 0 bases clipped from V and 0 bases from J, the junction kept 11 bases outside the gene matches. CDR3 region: CASSLDLFGTGTSYEQYF. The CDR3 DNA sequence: TGTGCCAGCAGCTTGGATCTTTTCGGGACAGGCACCTCCTACGAGCAGTACTTC.

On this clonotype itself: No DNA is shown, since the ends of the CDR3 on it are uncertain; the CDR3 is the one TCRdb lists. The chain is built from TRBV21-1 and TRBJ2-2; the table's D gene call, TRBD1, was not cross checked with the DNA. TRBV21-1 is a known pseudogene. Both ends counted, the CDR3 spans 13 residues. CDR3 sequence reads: CASSRLAPGSCFF.

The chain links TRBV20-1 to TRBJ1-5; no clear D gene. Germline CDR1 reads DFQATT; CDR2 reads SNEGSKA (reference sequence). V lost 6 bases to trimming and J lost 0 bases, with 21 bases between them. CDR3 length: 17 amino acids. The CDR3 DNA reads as TGCAGTGCAGGGCCAGAATTCAAGATATATAGCAATCAGCCCCAGCATTTT. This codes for CSAGPEFKIYSNQPQHF.

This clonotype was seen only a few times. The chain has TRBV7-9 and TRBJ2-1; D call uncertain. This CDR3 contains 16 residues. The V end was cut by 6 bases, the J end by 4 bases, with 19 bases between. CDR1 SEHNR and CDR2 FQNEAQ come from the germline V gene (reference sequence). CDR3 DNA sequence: TGTGCCAGCAGGCTCCAGACCGAGGATTCTTACAATGAGCAGTTCTTC. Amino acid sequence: CASRLQTEDSYNEQFF. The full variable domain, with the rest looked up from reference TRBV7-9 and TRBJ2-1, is DTGVSQNPRHKITKRGQNVTFRCDPISEHNRLYWYRQTLGQGPEFLTYFQNEAQLEKSRLLSDRFSAERPKGSFSTLEIQRTEQGDSAMYLCASRLQTEDSYNEQFFGPGTRLTVL.

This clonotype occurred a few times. CDR3: CASSLWRGAYEQYF. CDR3 DNA: TGTGCCAGCAGTTTATGGAGGGGGGCCTACGAGCAGTACTTC. This sequence joins TRBV27 and TRBJ2-7, with D perhaps TRBD1 or TRBD2 (6 bases each). Trimming stripped 1 base from V and 2 bases from J, with 9 bases between. The CDR3 sequence is 14 residues long. Germline CDR1 MNHEY, CDR2 SMNVEV (reference sequence).

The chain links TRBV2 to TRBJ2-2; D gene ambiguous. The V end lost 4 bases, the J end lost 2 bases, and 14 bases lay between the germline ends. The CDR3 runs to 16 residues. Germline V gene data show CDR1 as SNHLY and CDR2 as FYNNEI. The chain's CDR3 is CASSVPDKDNTGELFF. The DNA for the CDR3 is TGTGCCAGCAGTGTCCCTGACAAGGATAACACCGGGGAGCTGTTTTTT.

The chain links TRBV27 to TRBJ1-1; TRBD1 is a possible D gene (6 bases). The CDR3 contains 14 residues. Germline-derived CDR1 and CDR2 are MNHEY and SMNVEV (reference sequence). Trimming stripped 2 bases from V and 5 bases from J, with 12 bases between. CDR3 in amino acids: CASSLAGALTEAFF. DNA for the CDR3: TGTGCCAGCAGTTTAGCAGGGGCTCTTACTGAAGCTTTCTTT.

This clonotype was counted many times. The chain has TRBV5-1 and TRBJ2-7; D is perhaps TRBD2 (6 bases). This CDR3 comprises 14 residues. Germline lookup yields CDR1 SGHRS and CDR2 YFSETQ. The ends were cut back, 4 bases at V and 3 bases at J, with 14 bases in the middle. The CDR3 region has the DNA TGCGCCAGCAGCCCGGGACTGGCGAACTACGAGCAGTACTTC. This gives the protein CASSPGLANYEQYF.

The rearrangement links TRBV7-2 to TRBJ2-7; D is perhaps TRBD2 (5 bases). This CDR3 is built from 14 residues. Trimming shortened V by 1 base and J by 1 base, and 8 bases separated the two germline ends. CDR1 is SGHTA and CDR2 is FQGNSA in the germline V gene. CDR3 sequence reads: CASSLVPGSYEQYF. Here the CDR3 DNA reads TGTGCCAGCAGCTTAGTCCCGGGGTCCTACGAGCAGTACTTC.

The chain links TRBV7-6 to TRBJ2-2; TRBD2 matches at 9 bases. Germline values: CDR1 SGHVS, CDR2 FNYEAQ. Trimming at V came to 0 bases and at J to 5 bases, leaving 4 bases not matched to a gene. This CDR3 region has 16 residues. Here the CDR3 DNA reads TGTGCCAGCAGCTTAGCGGCTAGCGGGAAAACCGGGGAGCTGTTTTTT. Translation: CASSLAASGKTGELFF. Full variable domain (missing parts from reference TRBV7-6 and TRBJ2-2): GAGVSQSPRYKVTKRGQDVALRCDPISGHVSLYWYRQALGQGPEFLTYFNYEAQQDKSGLPNDRFSAERPEGSISTLTIQRTEQRDSAMYRCASSLAASGKTGELFFGEGSRLTVL.

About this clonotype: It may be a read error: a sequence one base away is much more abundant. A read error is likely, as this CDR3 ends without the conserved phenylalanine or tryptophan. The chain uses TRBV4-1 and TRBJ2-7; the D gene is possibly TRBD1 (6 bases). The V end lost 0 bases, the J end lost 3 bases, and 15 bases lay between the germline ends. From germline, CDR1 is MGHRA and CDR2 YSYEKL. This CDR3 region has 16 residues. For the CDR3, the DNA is TGCGCCAGCAGCCAAGATGCCCGGGACATTCTCTACGAGCAGTACTAC. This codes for CASSQDARDILYEQYY.

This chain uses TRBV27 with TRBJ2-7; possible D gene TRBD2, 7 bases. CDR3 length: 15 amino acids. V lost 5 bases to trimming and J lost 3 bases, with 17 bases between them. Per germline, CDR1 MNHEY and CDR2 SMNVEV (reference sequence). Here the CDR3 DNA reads TGTGCCAGCAGTCTCCAGGGAGGGGGTTACTACGAGCAGTACTTC. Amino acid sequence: CASSLQGGGYYEQYF.

The chain's CDR3 is CSAQSGRAHEQYF. The CDR3 DNA reads as TGCAGTGCTCAGAGCGGGAGGGCCCACGAGCAGTACTTC. The V call is TRBV20-1, the J call TRBJ2-7, with 10 nucleotides matching TRBD2. The ends lost 5 bases at V and 5 bases at J; junction bases unmatched: 6. This CDR3 contains 13 residues. CDR1 is DFQATT, CDR2 SNEGSKA, per germline (reference sequence).

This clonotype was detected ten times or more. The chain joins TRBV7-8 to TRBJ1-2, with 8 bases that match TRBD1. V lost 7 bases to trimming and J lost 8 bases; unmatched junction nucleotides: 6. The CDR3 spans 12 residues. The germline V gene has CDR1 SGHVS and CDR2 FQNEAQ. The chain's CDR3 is CASKTGDGGYTF. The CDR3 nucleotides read TGTGCCAGCAAGACAGGGGACGGGGGCTACACCTTC.

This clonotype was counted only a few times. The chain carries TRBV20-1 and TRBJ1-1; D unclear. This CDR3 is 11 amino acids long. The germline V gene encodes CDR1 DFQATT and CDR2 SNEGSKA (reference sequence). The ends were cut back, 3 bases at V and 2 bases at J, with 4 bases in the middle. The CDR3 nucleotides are TGCAGTGCTAGGGTAAACACTGAAGCTTTCTTT. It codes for CSARVNTEAFF.

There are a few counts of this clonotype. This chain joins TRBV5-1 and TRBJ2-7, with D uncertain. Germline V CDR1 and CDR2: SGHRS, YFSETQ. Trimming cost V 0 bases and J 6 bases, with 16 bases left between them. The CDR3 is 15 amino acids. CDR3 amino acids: CASSLGASDFFEQYF. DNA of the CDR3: TGCGCCAGCAGCTTGGGGGCCTCTGATTTTTTCGAGCAGTACTTC.